Presented here are 26 T cell receptor beta chains from one specimen sequenced in a study of blood T cell repertoires in COVID-19. Using immunoSEQ multiplex PCR, the repertoire was profiled, and TCRdb retains in-frame clones only, with some absent. This table has around 20,000 clones, 70% to 90% appearing once. Sequenced input: peripheral blood. Every receptor here comes from a human donor in a cohort sampled during active COVID-19.

The J gene is TRBJ2-7, the V gene TRBV5-8; tentative D call: TRBD2 (5 bases). The V gene lost 7 bases and the J gene lost 2 bases, with 19 bases spanning the gap. CDR3 length equals 15 residues. Looked up from germline, CDR1 is SGHTS and CDR2 is YDEGEE. CDR3 in amino acids: CASGYPGGGPYEQYF. CDR3 coding DNA: TGTGCCAGCGGTTACCCCGGAGGCGGCCCCTACGAGCAGTACTTC.

The V call is TRBV5-4, the J call TRBJ2-1; 7 nucleotides line up with TRBD2. The CDR3 covers 19 residues. The V gene's germline CDR1 is SGHNT and CDR2 YYREEE (reference sequence). The V gene end was trimmed by 4 bases and the J gene end by 0 bases; junction bases not matched to a gene: 16. CDR3: CASSGGSMGRESSYNEQFF. CDR3 coding DNA: TGTGCCAGCAGCGGGGGTTCGATGGGGCGGGAGAGCTCCTACAATGAGCAGTTCTTC. Based on the CDR3 plus reference TRBV5-4 and TRBJ2-1, the full variable domain is ETGVTQSPTHLIKTRGQQVTLRCSSQSGHNTVSWYQQALGQGPQFIFQYYREEENGRGNFPPRFSGLQFPNYSSELNVNALELDDSALYLCASSGGSMGRESSYNEQFFGPGTRLTVL.

In its sample, this clone was seen a few times. The sample carries other DNA sequences with the same CDR3. The chain joins TRBV7-2 to TRBJ2-7; D is possibly TRBD1 (5 bases). Per germline, CDR1 SGHTA and CDR2 FQGNSA. Trimming shortened V by 1 base and J by 1 base, and 8 bases separated the two germline ends. The CDR3 has 14 amino acids. This chain's CDR3 is CASSLGGGSYEQYF. The CDR3 coding sequence is TGTGCCAGCAGCTTAGGGGGCGGTTCCTACGAGCAGTACTTC.

The rearrangement links TRBV19 to TRBJ2-5; D might be TRBD1 (6 bases). Trimming shortened V by 6 bases and J by 4 bases, and 15 bases separated the two germline ends. Germline values: CDR1 LNHDA, CDR2 SQIVND (reference sequence). CDR3 length: 14 amino acids. Written as DNA, the CDR3 is TGTGCCAGTAGCTTTACCGGACAGTTAGAGACCCAGTACTTC. It yields the protein CASSFTGQLETQYF.

The J gene is TRBJ1-1, the V gene TRBV28; 7 nucleotides line up with TRBD1. With 5 bases clipped from V and 5 bases from J, the junction kept 14 bases outside the gene matches. In germline, CDR1 is MDHEN, CDR2 SYDVKM. This CDR3 has 16 residues. The CDR3 nucleotides are TGTGCCAGCAGTCCCCGGTCGGCAGGGGGGAGGACTGAAGCTTTCTTT. Its protein is CASSPRSAGGRTEAFF.

The chain links TRBV10-3 to TRBJ2-5; a weak D match, TRBD2 (6 bases). Trimming took off 2 bases at V and 2 bases at J, with 12 bases between the two ends. CDR1 and CDR2 (germline): ENHRY, SYGVKD. The CDR3 has 15 amino acids. The CDR3 spells CAISEIGSGQETQYF. The DNA of the CDR3 is TGTGCCATCAGTGAGATTGGCAGCGGGCAAGAGACCCAGTACTTC.

CDR3 in amino acids: CASSQKAGVLSYNEQFF. DNA for the CDR3: TGCGCCAGCAGCCAAAAAGCGGGAGTTCTCTCCTACAATGAGCAGTTCTTC. The gene calls are TRBV4-1 and TRBJ2-1, with 8 bases aligning to TRBD2. The CDR3 length is 17 residues. The J segment lost 0 bases and the V segment lost 2 bases, leaving 6 bases of the junction unmatched. Germline lookup yields CDR1 MGHRA and CDR2 YSYEKL.

The chain has TRBV9 and TRBJ2-1; 7 bases are a match to TRBD1. The germline CDR1 and CDR2 sequences are SGDLS and YYNGEE. This CDR3 contains 13 residues. V was clipped by 4 bases and J by 8 bases; unmatched bases: 6. This CDR3 reads CASSTRQGDEQFF. The CDR3 DNA reads TGTGCCAGCAGCACTAGACAGGGCGATGAGCAGTTCTTC. Full variable domain (missing parts from reference TRBV9 and TRBJ2-1): DSGVTQTPKHLITATGQRVTLRCSPRSGDLSVYWYQQSLDQGLQFLIQYYNGEERAKGNILERFSAQQFPDLHSELNLSSLELGDSALYFCASSTRQGDEQFFGPGTRLTVL.

V gene TRBV4-1 combines with J gene TRBJ1-2; D unresolved. The length of the CDR3 is 13 residues. Per the germline V gene, CDR1 is MGHRA and CDR2 is YSYEKL. The V gene lost 1 base and the J gene lost 0 bases, with 3 bases spanning the gap. The CDR3 bases are TGCGCCAGCAGCCAAGTATCTAACTATGGCTACACCTTC. It translates to CASSQVSNYGYTF.

CDR3 sequence reads: CASAAPEYF. The CDR3 DNA follows: TGTGCCAGCGCCGCCCCGGAGTACTTC. V usage is TRBV2 and J usage is TRBJ2-7, with D unclear. This CDR3 region has 9 residues. Trimming left V 8 bases short and J 11 bases short, with 10 bases between. CDR1 and CDR2 (germline): SNHLY, FYNNEI.

A word on this clone: The sample contains more than one DNA sequence encoding this CDR3. This sequence joins TRBV9 and TRBJ2-3; 8 nucleotides match TRBD2. V gave up 0 bases and J gave up 0 bases; unmatched junction bases: 3. Germline loops: CDR1 SGDLS, CDR2 YYNGEE. The CDR3 spans 16 residues. The CDR3 is CASSVVGGRSTDTQYF. The CDR3 DNA follows: TGTGCCAGCAGCGTAGTCGGCGGGAGGAGCACAGATACGCAGTATTTT.

The chain uses TRBV5-4 and TRBJ1-1, with D possibly matching TRBD1 (6 bases). CDR1 is SGHNT and CDR2 is YYREEE in the germline V gene (reference sequence). Trimming stripped 5 bases from V and 0 bases from J, with 11 bases between. This CDR3 has 14 amino acids. The CDR3 is CASRFRGMNTEAFF. The CDR3, as DNA: TGTGCCAGCAGATTCAGGGGAATGAACACTGAAGCTTTCTTT.

The CDR3, as DNA: TGTGCCACCAGGGGAGCCTTCGAAGACACCATATATTTT. Encoded protein: CATRGAFEDTIYF. This chain joins TRBV24-1 and TRBJ1-3; D unclear. This CDR3 has 13 residues. CDR1 KGHDR and CDR2 SFDVKD come from the germline V gene. With 7 bases removed from V and 8 bases from J, the gap between germline ends came to 14 bases.

The chain uses TRBV7-6 and TRBJ2-1; TRBD2 is a possible D gene (7 bases). Germline loops: CDR1 SGHVS, CDR2 FNYEAQ. The V end was cut by 5 bases, the J end by 7 bases, with 15 bases between. The CDR3 totals 14 residues. CDR3 DNA sequence: TGTGCCAGCAGCCCACAGGGAGGGGGGAATGAGCAGTTCTTC. Amino acid sequence: CASSPQGGGNEQFF.

This sequence joins TRBV6-5 and TRBJ1-1; D is ambiguous. V lost 4 bases and J 0 bases, leaving 15 bases between the germline ends. This CDR3 comprises 16 residues. Per germline, CDR1 MNHEY and CDR2 SVGAGI. The CDR3 DNA is TGTGCCAGCAGTTCCACCATAGGAGCACTGAACACTGAAGCTTTCTTT. It codes for CASSSTIGALNTEAFF.

The chain combines TRBV4-1 with TRBJ2-7; a possible D gene is TRBD2 (6 bases). The V and J ends lost 4 bases and 0 bases respectively, with 19 bases between them. The CDR3 length is 17 residues. From germline, CDR1 is MGHRA and CDR2 YSYEKL. The CDR3 here is CASSRPTSYLGSYEQYF. The CDR3 nucleotides are TGCGCCAGCAGCCGCCCGACTAGTTATTTGGGCTCCTACGAGCAGTACTTC.

The chain links TRBV30 to TRBJ1-5; D may be TRBD1 (6 bases). The V end lost 0 bases, the J end lost 5 bases, and 8 bases lay between the germline ends. The CDR3 totals 13 residues. The germline gives CDR1 GTSNPN, CDR2 SVGIG (reference sequence). In nucleotides, the CDR3 is TGTGCCTGGAGTGTAGGGGGAGATCAGCCCCAGCATTTT. Its translation: CAWSVGGDQPQHF. Full variable domain (outside the CDR3, taken from reference TRBV30 and TRBJ1-5): SQTIHQWPATLVQPVGSPLSLECTVEGTSNPNLYWYRQAAGRGLQLLFYSVGIGQISSEVPQNLSASRPQDRQFILSSKKLLLSDSGFYLCAWSVGGDQPQHFGDGTRLSIL.

This clone was seen a few times. The chain joins TRBV5-1 to TRBJ1-1, with 11 bases that match TRBD1. V lost 3 bases and J lost 0; bases outside the gene matches: 10. The CDR3 has 18 residues. Germline V gene sequence: CDR1 SGHRS, CDR2 YFSETQ. The CDR3 region is CASSWFSGTGGLNTEAFF. The DNA for the CDR3 is TGCGCCAGCAGCTGGTTTTCCGGGACAGGGGGTTTGAACACTGAAGCTTTCTTT.

The rearrangement links TRBV28 to TRBJ1-1, with a tentative D call TRBD1 (5 bases). The CDR3 is 15 residues long. Germline V gene lookup returns CDR1 MDHEN and CDR2 SYDVKM. Trimming removed 5 bases from V and 2 bases from J, with 15 bases in between. In nucleotides, the CDR3 is TGTGCCAGCAGTCGGCCGGGGGAGGCCAACACTGAAGCTTTCTTT. Translating it yields CASSRPGEANTEAFF. Complete variable domain (other parts from reference TRBV28 and TRBJ1-1): DVKVTQSSRYLVKRTGEKVFLECVQDMDHENMFWYRQDPGLGLRLIYFSYDVKMKEKGDIPEGYSVSREKKERFSLILESASTNQTSMYLCASSRPGEANTEAFFGQGTRLTVV.

This chain uses TRBV5-1 with TRBJ2-1; TRBD1 might be the D (6 bases). This CDR3 has 16 residues. Germline V gene data show CDR1 as SGHRS and CDR2 as YFSETQ. The V end was cut by 2 bases, the J end by 0 bases, with 12 bases between. This CDR3 is CASSLITGSSYNEQFF. The CDR3 nucleotides read TGCGCCAGCAGCTTAATCACAGGGAGCTCCTACAATGAGCAGTTCTTC.

CDR3 region: CASSVGQINSPLHF. The CDR3 region has the DNA TGTGCCAGCAGCGTAGGACAGATAAATTCACCCCTCCACTTT. V and J are TRBV9 and TRBJ1-6; possibly TRBD1 for D (5 bases). Germline lookup yields CDR1 SGDLS and CDR2 YYNGEE. The CDR3 is 14 amino acids. V was pared by 0 bases and J by 7 bases, with 8 bases between.

The V gene is TRBV28, the J gene TRBJ2-7; 7 positions match TRBD2. Per the germline V gene, CDR1 is MDHEN and CDR2 is SYDVKM. V lost 3 bases to trimming and J lost 0 bases; unmatched junction nucleotides: 5. The CDR3 is 15 amino acids. The CDR3 sequence: CASSLSGGSSYEQYF. CDR3 sequence (DNA): TGTGCCAGCAGTTTGTCCGGCGGGAGCTCCTACGAGCAGTACTTC.

V gene TRBV29-1 combines with J gene TRBJ2-7, with 9 nucleotides matching TRBD1. V was clipped by 2 bases and J by 3 bases; unmatched bases: 8. Germline assignment: CDR1 SQVTM and CDR2 ANQGSEA. This CDR3 has 15 residues. The DNA for the CDR3 is TGCAGCGTTGAACGTCGACAGGGGGGCCTCTACGAGCAGTACTTC. It yields the protein CSVERRQGGLYEQYF.

The chain is built from TRBV18 and TRBJ1-5; D unresolved. The CDR3 runs to 13 residues. CDR1 and CDR2 (germline): KGHSH, LQKENI. V was cut by 2 bases and J by 3 bases, with 5 bases left in between. In DNA form, the CDR3 reads TGTGCCAGCTCACCAGCGGACAATCAGCCCCAGCATTTT. As protein: CASSPADNQPQHF.

Only one count was recorded for this clone. The chain employs TRBV5-5 and TRBJ1-4; D might be TRBD1 (5 bases). Per germline, CDR1 SGHKS and CDR2 YYEKEE (reference sequence). The CDR3 has 13 amino acids. V was cut by 0 bases and J by 7 bases, with 7 bases left in between. CDR3 protein: CASSLGGGEKLFF. The CDR3 DNA sequence: TGTGCCAGCAGCTTGGGGGGCGGTGAAAAACTGTTTTTT.

V is TRBV24-1 and J is TRBJ2-1; 13 nucleotides match TRBD2. The V and J ends lost 0 bases and 5 bases, in that order; junction bases with no gene match: 3. This CDR3 is 17 amino acids long. Germline assignment: CDR1 KGHDR and CDR2 SFDVKD. The CDR3 here is CATSDLDTSGRDNEQFF. Written as DNA, the CDR3 is TGTGCCACCAGTGATTTGGATACTAGCGGGAGGGACAATGAGCAGTTCTTC.